This paragraph reports one T cell receptor (beta chain). What it binds is not known. The CDR3 loop spans 18 amino acids. Germline V gives CDR1 KGHSH, CDR2 LQKENI. The junction had 11 bases not matched to a gene; V was cut back by 0 bases and J by 1 base. Measured with immunoSEQ multiplex PCR; TCRdb has only the in-frame clones, and not every one. The sample lists more than 65,000 clones; about nine tenths were seen once. These data originate in a study of graft-versus-host responses after intestinal transplantation. Study-wide results and limits: Subjects displaying graft-donor T cell macrochimerism possessed elevated graft-versus-host to host-versus-graft clonal ratios inside allografts.

The receptor was isolated from a human donor who was the organ donor for an intestinal transplant. The starting material was unstimulated CD8+ T cells sorted from spleen or lymph node cells, obtained before transplant. The chain is built from TRBV18 and TRBJ1-1, with 7 bases matching TRBD1. CDR3 sequence: CASSPPFGQEVRNTEAFF. For the CDR3, the DNA is TGTGCCAGCTCACCACCGTTCGGACAGGAGGTGAGGAACACTGAAGCTTTCTTT.